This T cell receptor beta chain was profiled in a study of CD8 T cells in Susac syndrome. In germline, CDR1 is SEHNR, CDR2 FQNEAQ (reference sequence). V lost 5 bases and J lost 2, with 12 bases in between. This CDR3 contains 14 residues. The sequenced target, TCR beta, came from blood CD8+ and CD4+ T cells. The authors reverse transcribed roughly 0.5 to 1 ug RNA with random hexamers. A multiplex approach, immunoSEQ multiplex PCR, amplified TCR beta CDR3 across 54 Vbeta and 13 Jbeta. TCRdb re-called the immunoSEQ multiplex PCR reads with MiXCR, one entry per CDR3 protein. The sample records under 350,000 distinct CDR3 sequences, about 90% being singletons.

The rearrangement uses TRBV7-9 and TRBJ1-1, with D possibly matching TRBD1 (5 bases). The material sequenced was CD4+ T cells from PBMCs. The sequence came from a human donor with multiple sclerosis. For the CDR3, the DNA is TGTGCCAGCAGCCCACACCAGGGAAACACTGAAGCTTTCTTT. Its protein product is CASSPHQGNTEAFF. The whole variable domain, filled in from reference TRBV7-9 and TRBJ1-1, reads DTGVSQNPRHKITKRGQNVTFRCDPISEHNRLYWYRQTLGQGPEFLTYFQNEAQLEKSRLLSDRFSAERPKGSFSTLEIQRTEQGDSAMYLCASSPHQGNTEAFFGQGTRLTVV.